The 20 T cell receptor beta chains below all came from one sample that was sequenced in a study of cytomegalovirus exposure and HLA in healthy donors (dated by TCRdb to about 2017). Library preparation employed the immunoSEQ multiplex PCR assay. TCRdb's version of the immuneACCESS table is confined to in-frame rearrangements and falls short of the full clone set. An unresolved V gene accounts for under half of the shortfall where checked; the remainder is of unknown origin. The sample table records a few hundred thousand clones; more than 80% of these occur just once. Roughly 0.83% of the sample belongs to the ten largest clones. Material: PBMCs. These receptors all come from a woman younger than 35 in good health and CMV-seronegative.

CDR3 DNA: TGTGCCAGCAGCTTAATTAAAAACACTGAAGCTTTCTTT. Amino acids: CASSLIKNTEAFF. The V gene is TRBV11-2, the J gene TRBJ1-1; unclear D gene. Germline V gives CDR1 SGHAT, CDR2 FQNNGV. V dropped 2 bases and J dropped 2 bases, with 6 bases sitting between them. This CDR3 region has 13 residues.

V is TRBV2 and J is TRBJ2-1; 8 positions agree with TRBD2. Trimming removed 5 bases from V and 8 bases from J; junction bases left unmatched: 8. The CDR3 sequence is 14 residues long. CDR1 SNHLY and CDR2 FYNNEI come from the germline V gene. CDR3 amino acids: CASSSGTSKDEQFF. The CDR3 DNA follows: TGTGCCAGCAGTTCCGGGACTAGTAAGGATGAGCAGTTCTTC.

This clone was recorded only once. V is TRBV2 and J is TRBJ2-7; weak D call: TRBD2 (7 bases). Trimming cost V 8 bases and J 3 bases, with 11 bases left between them. This CDR3 comprises 12 residues. Germline values: CDR1 SNHLY, CDR2 FYNNEI. CDR3: CASVRGLYEQYF. The CDR3, as DNA: TGTGCCAGCGTGCGGGGGCTCTACGAGCAGTACTTC.

J is TRBJ2-1 and V is TRBV11-2, with TRBD2 matching 11 bases. Unmatched junction bases numbered 7, after V lost 4 bases and J lost 8 bases. The CDR3 is 15 residues long. Germline CDR1 is SGHAT and CDR2 is FQNNGV. The CDR3 DNA sequence: TGTGCCAGCAGCTCCATTAGCGGGAGGGCCGATGAGCAGTTCTTC. It codes for CASSSISGRADEQFF.

The chain joins TRBV6-1 to TRBJ2-7, with TRBD2 matching 9 bases. V shed 1 base and J 4 bases; nucleotides not matched to a gene: 5. Germline assignment: CDR1 MNHNS and CDR2 SASEGT. The CDR3 spans 15 residues. The CDR3, as DNA: TGTGCCAGCAGTGAAGGGCGGGGGGGCCGGTACGAGCAGTACTTC. It encodes CASSEGRGGRYEQYF.

This clone was detected once. The chain recombines TRBV5-1 with TRBJ1-1; D call uncertain. V shed 3 bases and J shed 1 base, with 10 bases lying between them. The V gene's germline CDR1 is SGHRS and CDR2 YFSETQ. This CDR3 has 14 amino acids. The CDR3 region has the DNA TGCGCCAGCAGCTCGGAGGGAGGGAACACTGAAGCTTTCTTT. It is translated as CASSSEGGNTEAFF.

The rearrangement links TRBV11-3 to TRBJ2-5; TRBD2 aligns across 7 bases. The CDR3 totals 17 residues. V dropped 1 base and J dropped 0; count of bases not matched to a gene: 8. Germline-derived CDR1 and CDR2 are SGHNT and YENEEA. The CDR3 region has the DNA TGTGCCAGCAGCTTAGGTGGTGCGGGAGCCAACCAAGAGACCCAGTACTTC. Residues: CASSLGGAGANQETQYF.

The chain is built from TRBV19 and TRBJ2-7, with 15 bases fitting TRBD2. Trimming removed 5 bases from V and 5 bases from J; junction bases left unmatched: 13. CDR3 length: 18 amino acids. The germline V gene encodes CDR1 LNHDA and CDR2 SQIVND (reference sequence). The CDR3 loop is CASSRGTSGRKVSHEQYF. Written as DNA, the CDR3 is TGTGCCAGTAGTCGCGGGACTAGCGGGAGGAAAGTCAGCCACGAGCAGTACTTC.

The chain couples TRBV6-4 to TRBJ2-3; 10 nucleotides line up with TRBD2. The germline gives CDR1 MRHNA, CDR2 SNTAGT. This CDR3 is built from 16 residues. V gave up 4 bases and J gave up 0 bases; unmatched junction bases: 4. This CDR3 reads CASSGLAGASTDTQYF. As DNA, the CDR3 is TGTGCCAGCAGTGGGCTAGCGGGAGCTAGCACAGATACGCAGTATTTT.

The chain carries TRBV9 and TRBJ2-5; 15 nucleotides align to TRBD2. Trimming cost V 4 bases and J 5 bases; bases outside gene matches: 6. The CDR3 is 16 amino acids. Germline values: CDR1 SGDLS, CDR2 YYNGEE. The CDR3 loop reads CASSPWTSGRVETQYF. CDR3 nucleotides: TGTGCCAGCAGCCCTTGGACTAGCGGGAGGGTTGAGACCCAGTACTTC.

The table lists this clone with a count of one. The rearrangement uses TRBV5-5 and TRBJ1-6, with D possibly matching TRBD1 (5 bases). Germline V gives CDR1 SGHKS, CDR2 YYEKEE (reference sequence). CDR3 length: 16 amino acids. V shed 3 bases and J shed 10 bases, with 20 bases lying between them. The CDR3 sequence: CASSSGLSGEFSPLHF. The CDR3 coding sequence is TGTGCCAGCAGCTCGGGACTGTCAGGCGAATTCTCACCCCTCCACTTT.

The chain uses TRBV27 and TRBJ1-2, with TRBD1 matching over 7 bases. CDR3 size: 11 residues. Germline V gives CDR1 MNHEY, CDR2 SMNVEV (reference sequence). With V trimmed by 8 bases and J by 4 bases, 1 base remained unmatched. DNA for the CDR3: TGTGCCAGCTGGACAGGCTATGGCTACACCTTC. It codes for CASWTGYGYTF.

This clone was seen only once. This chain connects TRBV6-5 to TRBJ2-5; 10 bases are shared with TRBD2. Trimming took 8 bases from V and 2 from J; bases not matched to a gene: 5. CDR3 length: 14 residues. CDR1 and CDR2 (germline): MNHEY, SVGAGI. Here the CDR3 reads CASQVAGGQETQYF. DNA for the CDR3: TGTGCCAGCCAAGTAGCGGGGGGACAAGAGACCCAGTACTTC.

J is TRBJ2-7 and V is TRBV27; D perhaps matches TRBD2 (6 bases). This CDR3 is 15 amino acids long. Germline V CDR1 and CDR2: MNHEY, SMNVEV (reference sequence). V was shortened by 1 base and J by 0 bases, with 10 bases between the two germline ends. The CDR3 nucleotides read TGTGCCAGCAGTTTATATGGGGGGACCTCCTACGAGCAGTACTTC. This gives the protein CASSLYGGTSYEQYF.

This clone was observed a single time. V and J are TRBV4-1 and TRBJ2-7, with D unresolved. Germline V gene lookup returns CDR1 MGHRA and CDR2 YSYEKL. Trimming pared 3 bases from V and 3 bases from J, leaving 9 bases between. CDR3 length: 13 residues. CDR3 sequence reads: CASSQGFSYEQYF. Here the CDR3 DNA reads TGCGCCAGCAGCCAGGGCTTCAGCTACGAGCAGTACTTC.

The V call is TRBV10-1, the J call TRBJ2-1; a weak D match, TRBD2 (6 bases). The CDR3 has 13 residues. In germline, CDR1 is WNHNN, CDR2 SYGVQD (reference sequence). V was pared by 4 bases and J by 3 bases, with 7 bases between. The CDR3, as DNA: TGCGCCAGCAGTGGCGGGGTCTACAATGAGCAGTTCTTC. Translated, it gives CASSGGVYNEQFF.

The rearrangement uses TRBV28 and TRBJ2-3, with TRBD2 matching over 9 bases. CDR3 size: 18 residues. Per the germline V gene, CDR1 is MDHEN and CDR2 is SYDVKM. Losses at the gene ends were 5 bases for V and 7 bases for J; bases not matched to a gene: 19. The CDR3, as DNA: TGTGCCAGCAGTCCTCTATCCCGACAGGCCAGCGGGGGGAATACGCAGTATTTT. It codes for CASSPLSRQASGGNTQYF.

This clone was found once. The CDR3 region has the DNA TGTGCCAGCAGGGGGCCCAGCGGGACCGCTTACTACGAGCAGTACTTC. Protein product: CASRGPSGTAYYEQYF. The chain employs TRBV2 and TRBJ2-7; 7 nucleotides line up with TRBD2. Germline CDR1 reads SNHLY; CDR2 reads FYNNEI. J lost 3 bases, V lost 6 bases, and 14 bases had no gene match. The CDR3 loop spans 16 amino acids.

V gene TRBV9 combines with J gene TRBJ2-5; 7 nucleotides align to TRBD2. The V gene's germline CDR1 is SGDLS and CDR2 YYNGEE. This CDR3 contains 14 residues. Losses at the gene ends were 5 bases for V and 4 bases for J; bases not matched to a gene: 8. CDR3 sequence: CASSLGLEGETQYF. The CDR3 nucleotides read TGTGCCAGCAGTCTTGGACTAGAGGGAGAGACCCAGTACTTC.

The genes are TRBV5-1 and TRBJ1-1; 7 nucleotides agree with TRBD1. The CDR3 extends over 15 amino acids. V shed 2 bases and J 1 base; nucleotides not matched to a gene: 5. Germline V gene lookup returns CDR1 SGHRS and CDR2 YFSETQ. As DNA, the CDR3 is TGCGCCAGCAGCTTAGGAGGGACAGAGAACACTGAAGCTTTCTTT. Translated: CASSLGGTENTEAFF.